The 27 T cell receptor beta chains below were found in one sample sequenced in a study of T cells in Graves' hyperthyroidism and ophthalmopathy. Template material for amplifying TCR beta CDR3 regions consisted of RNA transcripts. First-round RT-PCR of the TCR CDR3 relied on the HTBI primer set. In TCRdb, the multiplex PCR reads were re-called with MiXCR into one record per CDR3 protein. The sample gives roughly 500,000 distinct CDR3 sequences, approximately 49% of which show up once; about 45% is in the top ten. The sequencing input was peripheral blood or thyroid tissue (not recorded which). The receptors shown here come from an adult woman with Graves' disease, either hyperthyroidism or ophthalmopathy (not recorded which).

This chain links TRBV7-9 with TRBJ2-7, with 8 nucleotides matching TRBD1. The CDR3 is 15 amino acids. Trimming removed 3 bases from V and 2 bases from J; junction bases left unmatched: 6. Germline V lookup: CDR1 SEHNR, CDR2 FQNEAQ (reference sequence). CDR3 coding DNA: TGTGCCAGCAGCTTTAGTTACAGGGGGACCTACGAGCAGTACTTC. Amino acids: CASSFSYRGTYEQYF. Full variable domain (rest looked up from reference TRBV7-9 and TRBJ2-7): DTGVSQNPRHKITKRGQNVTFRCDPISEHNRLYWYRQTLGQGPEFLTYFQNEAQLEKSRLLSDRFSAERPKGSFSTLEIQRTEQGDSAMYLCASSFSYRGTYEQYFGPGTRLTVT.

For this clonotype: A read error may produce the germline difference seen at one junction end. The chain has TRBV20-1 and TRBJ1-1, with a possible D match to TRBD1 (6 bases). This CDR3 is 12 amino acids long. Germline CDR1 is DFQATT and CDR2 is SNEGSKA (reference sequence). DNA for the CDR3: TGCAGTGCTATCCAGGGGAACACTGAAGCCTTCTTT. Translated, it gives CSAIQGNTEAFF.

This clonotype was recorded at least ten times. The rearrangement joins TRBV6-6 to TRBJ1-1; 7 positions agree with TRBD1. J gave up 4 bases and V 2 bases, and 4 bases lay outside the gene matches. Germline-derived CDR1 and CDR2 are MNHNY and SVGAGI (reference sequence). This CDR3 has 14 residues. The CDR3 is CASSYGTEGTEAFF. CDR3 DNA sequence: TGTGCCAGCAGTTACGGGACAGAGGGCACTGAAGCTTTCTTT.

A remark on this clonotype: A read error may account for a junction end that differs from germline. The rearrangement joins TRBV29-1 to TRBJ1-1; 9 nucleotides match TRBD1. The CDR3 has 12 amino acids. The germline V gene has CDR1 SQVTM and CDR2 ANQGSEA. The CDR3, as DNA: TGCAGCGTAGGGACAGGGAACTCTGAAGCTTTCTTT. It encodes CSVGTGNSEAFF.

This clonotype was counted many times. The chain carries TRBV7-6 and TRBJ2-7; D not certain. The CDR3 is 12 amino acids. Germline V gene sequence: CDR1 SGHVS, CDR2 FNYEAQ. V dropped 0 bases and J dropped 5 bases, with 5 bases sitting between them. The CDR3 bases are TGTGCCAGCAGCTTAGCCCCCGACGAGCAGTACTTC. Its protein product is CASSLAPDEQYF.

This rearrangement joins TRBV7-9 to TRBJ1-5; D is unclear. Between the trimmed V and J ends, which lost 3 bases and 14 bases, there was a span of 23 bases. This CDR3 has 15 residues. Germline loops: CDR1 SEHNR, CDR2 FQNEAQ (reference sequence). The CDR3 reads CASSLPLAGAAYEHF. For the CDR3, the DNA is TGTGCCAGCAGCTTGCCTCTAGCGGGTGCAGCCTACGAGCATTTT.

This clonotype was counted a single time. The chain employs TRBV2 and TRBJ1-2; D gene uncertain. The germline CDR1 and CDR2 sequences are SNHLY and FYNNEI. This CDR3 has 15 amino acids. The V gene lost 1 base and the J gene lost 0 bases, with 9 bases spanning the gap. The DNA for the CDR3 is TGTGCCAGCAGTGAAGTTTGGACGGCTAACTATGGCTACACCTTC. Its protein product is CASSEVWTANYGYTF.

This clonotype was observed a handful of times. The chain uses TRBV29-1 and TRBJ2-5; D is perhaps TRBD2 (6 bases). The germline CDR1 and CDR2 sequences are SQVTM and ANQGSEA. The V and J ends lost 6 bases and 4 bases respectively, with 15 bases between them. This CDR3 has 13 residues. CDR3 region: CSVVGGERETQYF. For the CDR3, the DNA is TGCAGCGTAGTGGGGGGTGAGAGAGAGACCCAGTACTTC.

J is TRBJ1-2 and V is TRBV28; 7 bases fit TRBD1. CDR3 length: 15 residues. Germline CDR1 reads MDHEN; CDR2 reads SYDVKM. V was clipped by 3 bases and J by 1 base; unmatched bases: 5. CDR3 sequence reads: CASSFTGALNYGYTF. The CDR3 DNA reads TGTGCCAGCAGTTTTACAGGGGCCCTTAACTATGGCTACACCTTC.

This clonotype was seen ten or more times. V gene TRBV6-2 or TRBV6-3 combines with J gene TRBJ2-2; D unclear. CDR1 MNHEY and CDR2 SVGEGT come from the germline V gene. With 6 bases removed from V and 5 bases from J, the gap between germline ends came to 4 bases. The CDR3 runs to 11 residues. CDR3 residues: CASRLTGELFF. CDR3 nucleotide sequence: TGTGCCAGCAGGCTTACCGGGGAGCTGTTTTTT.

This clonotype was found many times. This chain connects TRBV25-1 to TRBJ1-4; D is uncertain. The V end was cut by 3 bases, the J end by 10 bases, with 6 bases between. In germline, CDR1 is MGHDK, CDR2 SYGVNS. This CDR3 contains 11 residues. CDR3 residues: CASSERGKLFF. CDR3 DNA: TGTGCCAGCAGTGAGCGGGGAAAACTGTTTTTT.

The sample holds many counts of this clonotype. The chain links TRBV29-1 to TRBJ1-2, with 8 bases matching TRBD1. The CDR3 runs 11 residues. J was trimmed by 7 bases and V by 8 bases; bases with no gene match: 6. CDR1 SQVTM and CDR2 ANQGSEA come from the germline V gene. DNA for the CDR3: TGCAGCTCAGGGGGCCCGAGTGGCTACACCTTC. Its protein is CSSGGPSGYTF.

In the case of this clonotype: A much larger clone differs by one base, so this may be a read error. V is TRBV20-1 and J is TRBJ2-7; no clear D. Germline-derived CDR1 and CDR2 are DFQATT and SNEGSKA (reference sequence). This CDR3 is built from 14 residues. Trimming left V 3 bases short and J 0 bases short, with 12 bases between. Written as DNA, the CDR3 is TGCAGTGCTAGCCGCCAGGACCGCTCCTACGAGCAGTACTTC. Translated, it gives CSASRQDRSYEQYF.

This clonotype appeared a single time. The chain has TRBV4-1 and TRBJ1-5; D call uncertain. Trimming removed 3 bases from V and 4 bases from J, with 7 bases in between. The CDR3 loop spans 13 amino acids. Germline CDR1 reads MGHRA; CDR2 reads YSYEKL. For the CDR3, the DNA is TGCGCCAGCAGCCAGATGGGAAATCAGCCCCAGCATTTT. Its protein product is CASSQMGNQPQHF.

CDR3 amino acids: CASSQTSVAGVGEQYF. CDR3 sequence (DNA): TGTGCCAGCAGTCAAACCTCTGTAGCGGGAGTGGGCGAGCAGTACTTC. V is TRBV28 and J is TRBJ2-7; TRBD2 matches at 9 bases. Germline CDR1 reads MDHEN; CDR2 reads SYDVKM. Trimming at V came to 5 bases and at J to 6 bases, leaving 14 bases not matched to a gene. The CDR3 is 16 amino acids.

This clonotype was counted only a few times. One junction end disagrees with the germline gene, perhaps due to a read error. This rearrangement joins TRBV6-5 to TRBJ1-1, with TRBD1 identical over 7 bases. The CDR3 has 13 amino acids. CDR1 is MNHEY, CDR2 SVGAGI, per germline. For the CDR3, the DNA is TGTGCCAGCACCAACAGGGGTGGGACTGAAGCTTCCTTT. As protein: CASTNRGGTEASF.

This clonotype was seen repeatedly, ten times or more. This chain uses TRBV29-1 with TRBJ2-5; 7 nucleotides match TRBD2. Losses at the gene ends were 4 bases for V and 2 bases for J; bases not matched to a gene: 7. Germline V gives CDR1 SQVTM, CDR2 ANQGSEA. CDR3 size: 14 residues. For the CDR3, the DNA is TGCAGCGTTGCCCTAGCGGATAATCAAGAGACCCAGTACTTC. It encodes CSVALADNQETQYF.

This clonotype appeared a few times. V usage is TRBV5-1 and J usage is TRBJ1-6; TRBD1 matches at 9 bases. With 4 bases clipped from V and 9 bases from J, the junction kept 5 bases outside the gene matches. This CDR3 is 14 amino acids long. Germline-derived CDR1 and CDR2 are SGHRS and YFSETQ. The CDR3 here is CASSQDRGVSPLHF. The DNA of the CDR3 is TGCGCCAGCAGCCAAGACAGGGGGGTTTCACCCCTCCACTTT. Full variable domain (missing parts from reference TRBV5-1 and TRBJ1-6): KAGVTQTPRYLIKTRGQQVTLSCSPISGHRSVSWYQQTPGQGLQFLFEYFSETQRNKGNFPGRFSGRQFSNSRSEMNVSTLELGDSALYLCASSQDRGVSPLHFGNGTRLTVT.

The sample holds a few counts of this clonotype. The chain recombines TRBV7-8 with TRBJ1-5; 10 bases align to TRBD1. V shed 7 bases, J shed 9 bases, and the junction held 12 bases outside the gene matches. Per germline, CDR1 SGHVS and CDR2 FQNEAQ. The CDR3 has 15 amino acids. The CDR3 sequence: CASIEGQGPGWPQHF. In nucleotides, the CDR3 is TGTGCCAGCATCGAGGGACAGGGGCCTGGATGGCCCCAGCATTTT.

The J gene is TRBJ1-5, the V gene TRBV20-1, with D perhaps TRBD1 (5 bases). This CDR3 region has 16 residues. Trimming removed 0 bases at V and 8 bases at J, with 20 bases between. In germline, CDR1 is DFQATT, CDR2 SNEGSKA (reference sequence). CDR3 sequence reads: CSARELGEGHSEPQHF. Written as DNA, the CDR3 is TGCAGTGCTAGAGAGTTAGGGGAAGGGCATAGTGAGCCCCAGCATTTT.

V gene TRBV5-1 combines with J gene TRBJ2-7; D is possibly TRBD1 (6 bases). Germline V gene data show CDR1 as SGHRS and CDR2 as YFSETQ. This CDR3 has 19 residues. The V end was cut by 0 bases, the J end by 4 bases, with 26 bases between. CDR3 nucleotide sequence: TGCGCCAGCAGCTTGGTCCCGGGCGGGCAGGGGTCCGCTTGGTACGAGCAGTACTTC. It yields the protein CASSLVPGGQGSAWYEQYF. The full variable domain, rest sourced from reference TRBV5-1 and TRBJ2-7, is KAGVTQTPRYLIKTRGQQVTLSCSPISGHRSVSWYQQTPGQGLQFLFEYFSETQRNKGNFPGRFSGRQFSNSRSEMNVSTLELGDSALYLCASSLVPGGQGSAWYEQYFGPGTRLTVT.

The table lists this clonotype with many counts. The CDR3 region has the DNA TGTGCCAGCAGCTTGGACAGCCTCTATGGCTACACCTTC. Residues: CASSLDSLYGYTF. The gene calls are TRBV6-1 and TRBJ1-2; D perhaps matches TRBD1 (6 bases). This CDR3 spans 13 amino acids. CDR1 and CDR2 (germline): MNHNS, SASEGT. The V end was cut by 6 bases, the J end by 4 bases, with 12 bases between.

This clonotype was found a few times. The J gene is TRBJ2-2, the V gene TRBV24-1; D may be TRBD2 (5 bases). The CDR3 runs to 16 residues. V was clipped by 7 bases and J by 2 bases, with 16 bases between them. Germline CDR1 and CDR2: KGHDR and SFDVKD. The CDR3 sequence: CATRAALGPNTGELFF. CDR3 nucleotide sequence: TGTGCCACCAGAGCGGCATTAGGCCCTAACACCGGGGAGCTGTTTTTT.

Concerning this clonotype: A much larger clonotype is one base distant, so this may be a read error. The V gene is TRBV20-1, the J gene TRBJ1-2; TRBD1 is a possible D gene (6 bases). V dropped 5 bases and J dropped 6 bases, with 22 bases sitting between them. The germline V gene encodes CDR1 DFQATT and CDR2 SNEGSKA (reference sequence). The CDR3 covers 15 residues. CDR3: CSAWRDTSGDDGYTF. The DNA of the CDR3 is TGCAGTGCTTGGCGGGACACTTCCGGGGACGATGGCTACACCTTC.

This sequence joins TRBV20-1 and TRBJ2-5; D not resolved. There are 12 residues in the CDR3. Trimming took off 3 bases at V and 2 bases at J, with 7 bases between the two ends. Germline V lookup: CDR1 DFQATT, CDR2 SNEGSKA (reference sequence). The CDR3 nucleotides read TGCAGTGCTAGTCAGCCACAAGAGACCCAGTACTTC. It yields the protein CSASQPQETQYF.

The gene calls are TRBV20-1 and TRBJ2-5; D perhaps matches TRBD1 (6 bases). V was clipped by 4 bases and J by 4 bases, with 13 bases between them. Looked up from germline, CDR1 is DFQATT and CDR2 is SNEGSKA (reference sequence). This CDR3 has 13 amino acids. CDR3 protein: CSANRQVGETQYF. As DNA, the CDR3 is TGCAGTGCTAACCGACAGGTTGGAGAGACCCAGTACTTC.

This clonotype was counted only a few times. The V call is TRBV2, the J call TRBJ2-7, with 7 bases that match TRBD2. Germline CDR1 reads SNHLY; CDR2 reads FYNNEI. The CDR3 has 14 residues. The ends lost 7 bases at V and 0 bases at J; junction bases unmatched: 6. The chain's CDR3 is CASNVGGSSYEQYF. As DNA, the CDR3 is TGTGCCAGCAATGTGGGCGGGAGCTCCTACGAGCAGTACTTC.